The clone carrying this TCR beta chain was seen just once. Here immunoSEQ multiplex PCR was the method, and the copy in TCRdb shows in-frame clones only, minus some. The sample lists over 250,000 clones; 80% to 85% were seen once. These data come from a study of blood T cell repertoires in COVID-19. The germline gives CDR1 SGHTS, CDR2 YDEGEE. The CDR3 consists of 15 residues. Deletions cut 5 bases from V and 5 bases from J, with 19 bases between. Ages ranged from 18 to 89 years, with residence in about 24 US areas. Before they entered the study, exposed participants had met a COVID-19 case within 2 weeks.

The receptor was derived from a man aged 35-49 years who had been exposed to COVID-19. The genes are TRBV5-8 and TRBJ2-5, with TRBD2 as a possible D gene (5 bases). Sequencing input: PBMCs or T cells enriched from blood (not recorded which). CDR3 residues: CASSTITGYVETQYF. The CDR3 DNA reads as TGTGCCAGCAGTACTATCACGGGGTATGTCGAGACCCAGTACTTC.